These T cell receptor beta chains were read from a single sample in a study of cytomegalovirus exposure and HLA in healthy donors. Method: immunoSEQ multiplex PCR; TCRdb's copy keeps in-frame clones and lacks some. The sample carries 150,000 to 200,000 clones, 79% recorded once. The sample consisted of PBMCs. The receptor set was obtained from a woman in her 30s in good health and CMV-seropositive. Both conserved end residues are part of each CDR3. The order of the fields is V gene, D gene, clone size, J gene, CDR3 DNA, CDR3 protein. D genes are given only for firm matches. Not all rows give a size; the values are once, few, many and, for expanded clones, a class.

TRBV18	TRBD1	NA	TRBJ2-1	TGTGCCAGCTACAGGGGTAGCTCCTACAATGAGCAGTTCTTC	CASYRGSSYNEQFF
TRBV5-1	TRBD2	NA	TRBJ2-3	TGCGCCAGCAGCTTGCTAGCGGGAGGGAGGACAGATACGCAGTATTTT	CASSLLAGGRTDTQYF
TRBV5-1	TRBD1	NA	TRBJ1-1	TGCGCCAGCAGCTTATTACAGGGGGTGAACACTGAAGCTTTCTTT	CASSLLQGVNTEAFF
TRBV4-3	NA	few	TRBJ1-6	TGCGCCAGCAGCCAAGTTGAGGGACCCCTCCACTTT	CASSQVEGPLHF
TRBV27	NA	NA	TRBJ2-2	TGTGCCAGCAGTTTATCTTACTCGAACACCGGGGAGCTGTTTTTT	CASSLSYSNTGELFF
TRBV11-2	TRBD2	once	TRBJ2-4	TGTGCCAGCAGCACCGGGGGACTAAAAAACATTCAGTACTTC	CASSTGGLKNIQYF
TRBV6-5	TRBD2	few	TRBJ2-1	TGTGCCAGCAGTAGACTAGCACACAATGAGCAGTTCTTC	CASSRLAHNEQFF
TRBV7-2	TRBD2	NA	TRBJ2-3	TGTGCCAGCAGCAAATGGACTAGCACCACAGATACGCAGTATTTT	CASSKWTSTTDTQYF
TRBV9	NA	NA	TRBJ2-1	TGTGCCAGCAGCGCCTCAGCCGGGGGAGAGCAGTTCTTC	CASSASAGGEQFF
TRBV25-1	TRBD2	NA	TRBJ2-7	TGTGCCAGCAGTGAATCCCTCGGGAGGGGAGTTTCCTACGAGCAGTACTTC	CASSESLGRGVSYEQYF
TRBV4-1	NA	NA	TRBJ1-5	TGCGCCAGCAGCCAAGTGGGGGCCAGCAATCAGCCCCAGCATTTT	CASSQVGASNQPQHF
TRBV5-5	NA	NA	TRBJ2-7	TGTGCCAGCAGCTTAACAGGTGGCTACGAGCAGTACTTC	CASSLTGGYEQYF
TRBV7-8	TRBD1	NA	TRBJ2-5	TGTGCCAGCAGCGAAAAGACAGGGAAACAAGAGACCCAGTACTTC	CASSEKTGKQETQYF
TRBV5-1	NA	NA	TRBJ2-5	TGCGCCAGCAGCCCGGCCGGGACTGGAAGGAAAGAGACCCAGTACTTC	CASSPAGTGRKETQYF
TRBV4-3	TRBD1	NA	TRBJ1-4	TGCGCCAGCAGCCAACTGGTCCCAGGGGGCATGGGTGAAAAACTGTTTTTT	CASSQLVPGGMGEKLFF